These 22 T cell receptor beta chains originate from one sample sequenced in a study of blood T cell repertoires in COVID-19. TCRdb's table, derived via immunoSEQ multiplex PCR, lists solely in-frame clones and lacks some. The sample has about 500,000 clones; 85% to 90% are singletons. Specimen: peripheral blood. The receptors come from a woman aged 45-59 years with COVID-19, enrolled during active disease.

The chain links TRBV15 to TRBJ2-2, with 7 bases fitting TRBD2. Trimming cost V 0 bases and J 2 bases; bases outside gene matches: 6. The CDR3 is made up of 17 amino acids. CDR1 is LNHNV and CDR2 is YYDKDF in the germline V gene (reference sequence). CDR3 region: CATSREGGKVNTGELFF. The CDR3 region has the DNA TGTGCCACCAGCAGAGAGGGGGGGAAGGTAAACACCGGGGAGCTGTTTTTT.

This clone was found once. This chain links TRBV2 with TRBJ1-1, with 9 bases matching TRBD1. Trimming cost V 6 bases and J 1 base; bases outside gene matches: 3. Per germline, CDR1 SNHLY and CDR2 FYNNEI. This CDR3 contains 14 residues. CDR3 nucleotides: TGTGCCAGCAGCAACAGGGGGCGGAACACTGAAGCTTTCTTT. Protein product: CASSNRGRNTEAFF.

The J gene is TRBJ2-5, the V gene TRBV4-1; D possibly corresponds to TRBD2 (6 bases). The length of the CDR3 is 15 residues. V lost 2 bases to trimming and J lost 2 bases, with 12 bases between them. The germline CDR1 and CDR2 sequences are MGHRA and YSYEKL. The CDR3 DNA sequence: TGCGCCAGCAGCCAAAGGGGACTGGAGCAAGAGACCCAGTACTTC. This gives the protein CASSQRGLEQETQYF.

The chain recombines TRBV27 with TRBJ2-1, with 7 bases identical to TRBD2. J lost 8 bases, V lost 7 bases, and 17 bases had no gene match. Germline V lookup: CDR1 MNHEY, CDR2 SMNVEV (reference sequence). The CDR3 covers 16 residues. The CDR3 DNA is TGTGCCAGCAAACAACCCTCGGGGGGTACTCTGTATGAGCAGTTCTTC. Encoded protein: CASKQPSGGTLYEQFF.

The genes are TRBV19 and TRBJ2-1, with D tentatively TRBD2 (6 bases). CDR1 is LNHDA, CDR2 SQIVND, per germline (reference sequence). Trimming cost V 7 bases and J 8 bases, with 24 bases left between them. The length of the CDR3 is 16 residues. CDR3 in amino acids: CASTLFAGLGGDEQFF. CDR3 DNA: TGTGCCAGTACCTTATTCGCGGGCCTCGGGGGAGATGAGCAGTTCTTC.

This rearrangement joins TRBV27 to TRBJ1-6; D is ambiguous. The CDR3 loop spans 14 amino acids. Germline values: CDR1 MNHEY, CDR2 SMNVEV (reference sequence). With 7 bases removed from V and 6 bases from J, the gap between germline ends came to 13 bases. In DNA form, the CDR3 reads TGTGCCAGCACAACATCGCGGGGTAATTCACCCCTCCACTTT. Its protein is CASTTSRGNSPLHF.

In regard to this clone: Compared with germline, one end of the junction differs, possibly owing to a read error. J is TRBJ1-2 and V is TRBV10-3; 8 bases map to TRBD1. CDR1 is ENHRY, CDR2 SYGVKD, per germline. The CDR3 is 16 amino acids. CDR3 residues: CAISEPRTGMDYGHTF. The CDR3 coding sequence is TGTGCCATCAGTGAGCCACGGACAGGGATGGACTATGGCCACACCTTC.

The genes are TRBV10-3 and TRBJ1-1; 8 nucleotides match TRBD1. CDR3 length equals 15 residues. Trimming at V came to 5 bases and at J to 0 bases, leaving 5 bases not matched to a gene. The germline V gene encodes CDR1 ENHRY and CDR2 SYGVKD. The CDR3 nucleotides read TGTGCCATCAGTAGCACAGGGGGGATGAACACTGAAGCTTTCTTT. Translation gives CAISSTGGMNTEAFF.

The chain joins TRBV11-1 to TRBJ2-7; 11 nucleotides align to TRBD1. V trimming: 1 base; J trimming: 3 bases; junction bases outside the gene matches: 5. The CDR3 covers 16 residues. The germline gives CDR1 SGHAT, CDR2 FQDESV (reference sequence). CDR3 residues: CASSLVTGQGDYEQYF. In nucleotides, the CDR3 is TGTGCCAGCAGCTTAGTGACGGGACAGGGGGACTACGAGCAGTACTTC.

This clone appeared once. This sequence joins TRBV6-5 and TRBJ2-7, with no clear D. This CDR3 comprises 13 residues. Trimming pared 6 bases from V and 3 bases from J, leaving 12 bases between. Germline CDR1 and CDR2: MNHEY and SVGAGI. CDR3 nucleotide sequence: TGTGCCAGCAGAGCCCAGGCCAGCTACGAGCAGTACTTC. Its protein product is CASRAQASYEQYF.

The genes are TRBV25-1 and TRBJ1-4, with D possibly matching TRBD1 (5 bases). CDR3 length equals 14 residues. Germline lookup yields CDR1 MGHDK and CDR2 SYGVNS. Trimming shortened V by 5 bases and J by 8 bases, and 15 bases separated the two germline ends. The CDR3 spells CASSLKGVGEKLFF. The DNA of the CDR3 is TGTGCCAGCAGTCTTAAAGGGGTAGGGGAAAAACTGTTTTTT. Full variable domain (missing parts from reference TRBV25-1 and TRBJ1-4): EADIYQTPRYLVIGTGKKITLECSQTMGHDKMYWYQQDPGMELHLIHYSYGVNSTEKGDLSSESTVSRIRTEHFPLTLESARPSHTSQYLCASSLKGVGEKLFFGSGTQLSVL.

V usage is TRBV7-9 and J usage is TRBJ2-7, with 7 bases fitting TRBD1. V shed 5 bases and J 0 bases; nucleotides not matched to a gene: 13. CDR1 and CDR2 from the germline V gene are SEHNR and FQNEAQ (reference sequence). This CDR3 is built from 17 residues. CDR3 in DNA: TGTGCCAGCAGCCTAACTTCGACAGGGAAGGGCTCCTACGAGCAGTACTTC. Amino acid sequence: CASSLTSTGKGSYEQYF.

CDR3: CASSARQGDTEAFF. DNA of the CDR3: TGTGCCAGCAGCGCAAGACAGGGGGACACTGAAGCTTTCTTT. The gene calls are TRBV9 and TRBJ1-1; 9 nucleotides line up with TRBD1. Germline CDR1 and CDR2: SGDLS and YYNGEE. With V trimmed by 3 bases and J by 3 bases, 3 bases remained unmatched. The CDR3 runs 14 residues.

V usage is TRBV7-9 and J usage is TRBJ1-1; weak D call: TRBD1 (5 bases). There are 15 residues in the CDR3. Germline CDR1 reads SEHNR; CDR2 reads FQNEAQ (reference sequence). Trimming took off 2 bases at V and 1 base at J, with 11 bases between the two ends. CDR3 DNA sequence: TGTGCCAGCAGCTTAAAGGGGATGGGGAACACTGAAGCTTTCTTT. Translating it yields CASSLKGMGNTEAFF.

V usage is TRBV24-1 and J usage is TRBJ2-1; no definite D call. Trimming took off 3 bases at V and 7 bases at J, with 15 bases between the two ends. The CDR3 runs 15 residues. The germline CDR1 and CDR2 sequences are KGHDR and SFDVKD. The CDR3 DNA is TGTGCCACCAGTGATAATAGAGCAGCGACGAATGAGCAGTTCTTC. Translated, it gives CATSDNRAATNEQFF.

V is TRBV5-6 and J is TRBJ2-1; no firm D call. The CDR3 is made up of 12 amino acids. Germline CDR1 and CDR2: SGHDT and YYEEEE. Trimming stripped 4 bases from V and 8 bases from J, with 10 bases between. In DNA form, the CDR3 reads TGTGCCAGCAGCGCGGCGACTGATGAGCAGTTCTTC. Amino acids: CASSAATDEQFF.

Of note for this clone: At one of its ends the junction is not consistent with the germline gene, which may arise from a read error. J is TRBJ2-1 and V is TRBV28, with 8 bases identical to TRBD1. CDR3 length: 12 residues. CDR1 is MDHEN, CDR2 SYDVKM, per germline. In nucleotides, the CDR3 is TGTGCCACCAGTACATCGACAGGGGCACAGGTCTTC. This translates into CATSTSTGAQVF.

This chain links TRBV6-5 with TRBJ1-4; possibly TRBD1 for D (5 bases). Trimming pared 3 bases from V and 0 bases from J, leaving 8 bases between. The CDR3 extends over 15 amino acids. Germline-derived CDR1 and CDR2 are MNHEY and SVGAGI. The CDR3 DNA reads TGTGCCAGCAGTTATGACAGAGCAACTAATGAAAAACTGTTTTTT. This gives the protein CASSYDRATNEKLFF.

The V and J genes are TRBV2 and TRBJ1-6; 7 bases agree with TRBD1. V dropped 4 bases and J dropped 4; count of bases not matched to a gene: 4. CDR1 SNHLY and CDR2 FYNNEI come from the germline V gene. The CDR3 consists of 15 residues. The CDR3 region is CASSGGQTYNSPLHF. CDR3 in DNA: TGTGCCAGCAGTGGGGGACAGACGTATAATTCACCCCTCCACTTT.

The chain recombines TRBV2 with TRBJ1-1; D unclear. V gave up 3 bases and J gave up 2 bases, with 7 bases separating them. The CDR3 has 13 residues. Germline values: CDR1 SNHLY, CDR2 FYNNEI. The chain's CDR3 is CASSDGLNTEAFF. CDR3 bases: TGTGCCAGCAGTGATGGACTAAACACTGAAGCTTTCTTT.

The chain recombines TRBV7-2 with TRBJ2-5; TRBD2 matches at 7 bases. V gave up 5 bases and J gave up 1 base; unmatched junction bases: 7. There are 15 residues in the CDR3. The germline gives CDR1 SGHTA, CDR2 FQGNSA. The CDR3 sequence: CASSPRQRGQETQYF. In nucleotides, the CDR3 is TGTGCCAGCAGCCCCCGCCAGCGGGGCCAAGAGACCCAGTACTTC.

The chain recombines TRBV30 with TRBJ2-5; maybe TRBD1 (6 bases). This CDR3 contains 17 residues. V was cut by 0 bases and J by 2 bases, with 19 bases left in between. CDR1 is GTSNPN and CDR2 is SVGIG in the germline V gene (reference sequence). DNA of the CDR3: TGTGCCTGGAGTGTAAACAGGGTTAAGACTCCACAAGAGACCCAGTACTTC. Protein product: CAWSVNRVKTPQETQYF.